The source of this T cell receptor (beta chain) is a study of T-cell reconstitution after alpha-beta-depleted transplantation in children. General study points: Expanded clones from the graft, numbering several hundred, reportedly supplied alpha-beta T cells about two months after transplant.

Using unique molecular identifiers, the investigators prepared the TCRbeta library. One entry per CDR3 protein results from TCRdb running MiXCR on the PCR reads. The data hold about 870,000 distinct CDR3 sequences, with 15% to 20% observed a single time. A remark on this clonotype: Its antigen is as yet unknown.

This CDR3 is built from 16 residues. J gave up 5 bases and V 0 bases, and 7 bases lay outside the gene matches. CDR1 and CDR2 (germline): SGHTA, FQGNSA. The clonotype originates from a male patient between 5 and 17 years old who had a stem cell transplant for acute lymphoblastic leukemia, so the T cells may come from the graft donor. The sample consisted of PBMCs, mostly from graft donor cells, taken 360 days after TCRalphabeta/CD19-depleted stem cell transplant. This chain joins TRBV7-2 and TRBJ2-3; 8 bases match TRBD1. CDR3 loop: CASSLAPGQVQDTQYF. The CDR3 bases are TGTGCCAGCAGCTTAGCGCCGGGACAGGTTCAAGATACGCAGTATTTT.